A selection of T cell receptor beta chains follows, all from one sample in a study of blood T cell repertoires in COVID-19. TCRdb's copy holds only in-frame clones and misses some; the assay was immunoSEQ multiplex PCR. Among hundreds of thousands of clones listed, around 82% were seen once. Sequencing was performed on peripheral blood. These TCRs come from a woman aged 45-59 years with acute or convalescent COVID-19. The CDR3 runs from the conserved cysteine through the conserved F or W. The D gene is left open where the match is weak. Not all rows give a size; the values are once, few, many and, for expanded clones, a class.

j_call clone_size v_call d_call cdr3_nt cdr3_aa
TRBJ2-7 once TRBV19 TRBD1 TGTGCCAGTAGACCTGGGACAGGGGAAATCCACGAGCAGTACTTC CASRPGTGEIHEQYF
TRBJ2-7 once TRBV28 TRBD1 TGTGCCAGCAAAGGGGGCGGATCCTACGAGCAGTACTTC CASKGGGSYEQYF
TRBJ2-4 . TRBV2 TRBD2 TGTGCCAGCAGTGTCCGCGCTTTGAGCGGGGGGGTACTAGCCAAAAACATTCAGTACTTC CASSVRALSGGVLAKNIQYF
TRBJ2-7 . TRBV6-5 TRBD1 TGTGCCAGCAGGCGCCGACAGGGTGGCTACGAGCAGTACTTC CASRRRQGGYEQYF
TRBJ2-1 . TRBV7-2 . TGTGCCAGCAGCTTATACTACCCAGCGCCCTTCTTC CASSLYYPAPFF
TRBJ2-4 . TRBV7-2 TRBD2 TGTGCCAGCAGCTTAGCAGCGGGAGGGGCCAAAAACATTCAGTACTTC CASSLAAGGAKNIQYF
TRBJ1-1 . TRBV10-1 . TGCGCCAGCAGTGACTTCGGCGGTGAAGCTTTCTTT CASSDFGGEAFF
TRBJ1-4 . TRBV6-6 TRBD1 TGTGCCAGCAGTCCCGGGACAGGGGATGAAAAACTGTTTTTT CASSPGTGDEKLFF
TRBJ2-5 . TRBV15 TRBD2 TGTGCCACCAGCAAAGGGACTAGCGGAGAGACCCAGTACTTC CATSKGTSGETQYF
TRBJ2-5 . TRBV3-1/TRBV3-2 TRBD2 TGTGCCAGCAGCGGAAAGGAGGGACTAGCGGGAGGGCCTCAAGAGACCCAGTACTTC CASSGKEGLAGGPQETQYF
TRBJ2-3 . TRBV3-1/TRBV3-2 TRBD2 TGTGCCAGCAGCCAAGATAAAGGACTAGTTAGACATACGCAGTATTTT CASSQDKGLVRHTQYF
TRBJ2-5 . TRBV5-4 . TGTGCCAGCAGCACCCTATCCGAGGGAGAGACCCAGTACTTC CASSTLSEGETQYF
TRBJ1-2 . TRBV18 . TGTGCCAGCTCACCACCGGCAGTTGGCTATGGCTACACCTTC CASSPPAVGYGYTF
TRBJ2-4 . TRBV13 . TGTGCCAGCAGCCCCGAGCTAGACAGCCCTTCAGGGAACATTCAGTACTTC CASSPELDSPSGNIQYF
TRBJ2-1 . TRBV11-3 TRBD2 TGTGCCAGCAGCCTTCCGACTAGCGGAGACAATGAGCAGTTCTTC CASSLPTSGDNEQFF
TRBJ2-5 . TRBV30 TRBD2 TGTGCCTGGAGTGTAACACTAGCGGGAGTCGGGACCCAGTACTTC CAWSVTLAGVGTQYF
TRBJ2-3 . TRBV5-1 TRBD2 TGCGCCAGCAGCCCCATTTTAACTAGCGGGAGAAGAGGAGATACGCAGTATTTT CASSPILTSGRRGDTQYF
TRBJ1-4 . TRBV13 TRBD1 TGTGCCAGCGGGGGACAGGGGGCTTTGCGGGAAAAACTGTTTTTT CASGGQGALREKLFF
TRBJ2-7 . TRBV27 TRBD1 TGTGCCAGCAGTACTCGGACAGGGAATTACGAGCAGTACTTC CASSTRTGNYEQYF
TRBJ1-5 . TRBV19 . TGTGCCAGTAGTCTAATATACAGGAATAGCAATCAGCCCCAGCATTTT CASSLIYRNSNQPQHF
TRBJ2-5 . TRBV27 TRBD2 TGTGCCAGCAGTTTCCGGGGGAGGGCTGGGGACCAAGAGACCCAGTACTTC CASSFRGRAGDQETQYF
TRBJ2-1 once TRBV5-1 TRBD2 TGCGCCAGCAGCTTGGTGCCCGCGGTAGCGGGGACAAATGAGCAGTTCTTC CASSLVPAVAGTNEQFF
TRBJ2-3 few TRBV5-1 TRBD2 TGCGCCAGCAGCTCAGAACTAGCGGGAGGAGGGGATACGCAGTATTTT CASSSELAGGGDTQYF
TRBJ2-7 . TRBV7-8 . TGTGCCAGCAGCCCTAGTTACGAGCAGTACTTC CASSPSYEQYF
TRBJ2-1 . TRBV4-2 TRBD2 TGTGCCAGCAGCCAAGGGCTAGCGGGATTAGGGGACGGGGACCGCTACAATGAGCAGTTCTTC CASSQGLAGLGDGDRYNEQFF
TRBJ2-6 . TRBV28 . TGTGCCAGCAGTTCGGGACTCCGCCGAGTCTCTGGGGCCAACGTCCTGACTTTC CASSSGLRRVSGANVLTF
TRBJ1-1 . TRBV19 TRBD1 TGTGCCAGTAGTGGGGCGGCAGGGGGCACTGAAGCTTTCTTT CASSGAAGGTEAFF
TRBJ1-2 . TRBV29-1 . TGCAGCGCCGAGACAGATGGGGGCTACACCTTC CSAETDGGYTF
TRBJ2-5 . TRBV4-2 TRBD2 TGTGCCAGCAGCCAAGTTCTAGCGGGAGGGAAAGAGACCCAGTACTTC CASSQVLAGGKETQYF
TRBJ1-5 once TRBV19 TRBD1 TGTGCCAGTACAACGACAGGGGACAATCAGCCCCAGCATTTT CASTTTGDNQPQHF
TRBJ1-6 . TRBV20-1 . TGCAGTGCTAGTCAGGGGCTTAACCGTCCTAATTCACCCCTCCACTTT CSASQGLNRPNSPLHF
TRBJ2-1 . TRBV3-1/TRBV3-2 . TGTGCCAGCAGCCAAGGGTTGGGTAACGGGGAGCAGTTCTTC CASSQGLGNGEQFF
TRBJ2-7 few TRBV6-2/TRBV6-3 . TGTGCCAGCAGTACTTCTTTCGAGTACGAGCAGTACTTC CASSTSFEYEQYF
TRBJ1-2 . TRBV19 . TGTGCCAGTAGTACCCGGTCCCTCGGGGACTATGGCTACACCTTC CASSTRSLGDYGYTF
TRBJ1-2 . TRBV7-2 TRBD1 TGTGCCAGCAGCTTGGTGACAGGGGACTATGGCTACACCTTC CASSLVTGDYGYTF
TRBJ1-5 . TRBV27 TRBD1 TGTGCCAGCAGTTTAGGGACAGCCGTTAATCAGCCCCAGCATTTT CASSLGTAVNQPQHF
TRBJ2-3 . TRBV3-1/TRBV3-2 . TGTGCCAGCAGCCAAGAAGAGGTAGATACGCAGTATTTT CASSQEEVDTQYF
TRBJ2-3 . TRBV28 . TGTGCCAGCAGTTTTATCAGGGAACGCACAGATACGCAGTATTTT CASSFIRERTDTQYF
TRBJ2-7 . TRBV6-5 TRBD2 TGTGCCAGCAGTACTAGCGGGAGATCCTACGAGCAGTACTTC CASSTSGRSYEQYF
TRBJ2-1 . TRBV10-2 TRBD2 TGCGCCACCAATAATCCGGGGACTACCCGGGGCAATGAGCAGTTCTTC CATNNPGTTRGNEQFF
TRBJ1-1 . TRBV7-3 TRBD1 TGTGCCAGCAGCTCTGCAGGGGGCTACGCTGAAGCTTTCTTT CASSSAGGYAEAFF
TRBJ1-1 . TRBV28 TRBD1 TGTGCCAGCAATAGGGACAGGGGCAGTGAAGCTTTCTTT CASNRDRGSEAFF
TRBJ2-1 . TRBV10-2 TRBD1 TGCGCCAGCAGTGGACCGGGACAGGGCAATACGGGGCAGTTCTTC CASSGPGQGNTGQFF
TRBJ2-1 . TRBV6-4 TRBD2 TGTGCCAGCAGTGACTCCCCTAGCGGGACTTTTATTAATGAGCAGTTCTTC CASSDSPSGTFINEQFF
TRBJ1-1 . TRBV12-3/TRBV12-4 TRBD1 TGTGCCAGCAGGGCGACAGGGGCCACTGAAGCTTTCTTT CASRATGATEAFF
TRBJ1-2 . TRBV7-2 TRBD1 TGTGCCAGCAGCCCTGAGAGGGGGCTTGGCTACACCTTC CASSPERGLGYTF
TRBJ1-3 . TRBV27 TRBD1 TGTGCCAGCAGTCCTCTCCCCGGGACAGCGGTGGGAAACACCATATATTTT CASSPLPGTAVGNTIYF
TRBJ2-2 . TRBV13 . TGTGCCAGCAGCTCCCGCAGGGCAAACACCGGGGAGCTGTTTTTT CASSSRRANTGELFF
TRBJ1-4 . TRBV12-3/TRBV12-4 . TGTGCCAGCAGTTTACATCGCGGACTGTTTTTT CASSLHRGLFF
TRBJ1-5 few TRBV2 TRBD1 TGTGCCAGCAGCCGACAGGGGGATCAGCCCCAGCATTTT CASSRQGDQPQHF